This T cell receptor (beta chain) was obtained from a study of T cell changes during pregnancy in multiple sclerosis. Clones were read by immunoSEQ multiplex PCR, and TCRdb kept only the in-frame ones, dropping some. In the table there are around 26,000 clones, 75% to 90% of which are singletons. This TCR was recovered from a female donor with multiple sclerosis, enrolled in a pregnancy study. The material was CD8+ T cells from peripheral blood mononuclear cells, obtained in the second trimester of pregnancy.

CDR3 DNA sequence: TGTGCCAGCAGTGACTTAGCGGGAGGGTACAATGAGCAGTTCTTC. It translates to CASSDLAGGYNEQFF. The genes are TRBV6-4 and TRBJ2-1; 11 nucleotides line up with TRBD2. Trimming removed 1 base from V and 4 bases from J; junction bases left unmatched: 0. Germline values: CDR1 MRHNA, CDR2 SNTAGT. CDR3 size: 15 residues.